This is a list of T cell receptor beta chains from one sample in a study of cytomegalovirus exposure and HLA in healthy donors. TCRdb keeps only in-frame clones here, not all; method: immunoSEQ multiplex PCR. The sample shows over 85,000 clones, approximately 94% of them seen only once. The sample was PBMCs. The receptor source for this set is a woman aged 30 to 39 in good health and CMV-seropositive. Each CDR3 is given with its conserved first and last residue. A D gene is named only where the DNA matches it firmly. Size is omitted from some rows. Given values are once, few, many or a class for expanded clones.

>once|TRBD1|TRBJ1-2|TRBV27
TGTGCCAGCAGGGGCAGGGGGCCTTCTAACTATGGCTACACCTTC
CASRGRGPSNYGYTF
>-|TRBD1|TRBJ1-1|TRBV27
TGTGCCAGCAGTTTGTCACAGGGGTCGACTGAAGCTTTCTTT
CASSLSQGSTEAFF
>-|-|TRBJ2-5|TRBV19
TGTGCCAGTAGTGTTAGCGGATTACAAGAGACCCAGTACTTC
CASSVSGLQETQYF
>-|-|TRBJ1-1|TRBV4-1
TGCGCCAGCAGCCAAGATCTCGGGGGGGCGAACACTGAAGCTTTCTTT
CASSQDLGGANTEAFF
>once|TRBD2|TRBJ2-1|TRBV7-2
TGTGCCAGCCGGGAGAAGCGGGAGGGTTTCAATGAGCAGTTCTTC
CASREKREGFNEQFF
>-|-|TRBJ2-7|TRBV20-1
TGCAGTGGTGGGAGTCTCTACGAGCAGTACTTC
CSGGSLYEQYF
>-|TRBD1|TRBJ2-7|TRBV4-3
TGCGCCAGCAGCCAAGCGGACAGGGGAGGGCGCGAGCAGTACTTC
CASSQADRGGREQYF
>-|TRBD1|TRBJ2-1|TRBV18
TGTGCCAGCTCACGGGACAGGGGGAACACCAATGAGCAGTTCTTC
CASSRDRGNTNEQFF
>-|-|TRBJ1-2|TRBV7-2
TGTGCCAGCAGCTTAAACGGGCAGGGAAGGAAGGGCTACACCTTC
CASSLNGQGRKGYTF
>-|TRBD2|TRBJ2-1|TRBV10-3
TGTGCCATCAGTGACCGGGGGGGCACCCTGAGGAATGAGCAGTTCTTC
CAISDRGGTLRNEQFF
>-|-|TRBJ2-1|TRBV9
TGTGCCAGCAGCGTAGTCGTATTGGAGAGGAACCACTCCTACAATGAGCAGTTCTTC
CASSVVVLERNHSYNEQFF